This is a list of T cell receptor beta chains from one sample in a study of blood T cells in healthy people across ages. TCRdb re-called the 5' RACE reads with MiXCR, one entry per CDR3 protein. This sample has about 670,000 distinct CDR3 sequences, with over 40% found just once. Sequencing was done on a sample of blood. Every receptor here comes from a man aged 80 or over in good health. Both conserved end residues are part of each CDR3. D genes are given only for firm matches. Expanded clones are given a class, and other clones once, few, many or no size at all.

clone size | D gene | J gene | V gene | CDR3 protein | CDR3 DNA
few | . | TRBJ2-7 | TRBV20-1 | CSARVSAELSYEQYF | TGCAGTGCTAGAGTGTCAGCGGAGCTCTCCTACGAGCAGTACTTC
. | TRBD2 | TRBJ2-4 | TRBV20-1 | CSARDPKPGLAGIAKNIQYF | TGCAGTGCTAGAGACCCCAAGCCGGGACTAGCGGGAATTGCCAAAAACATTCAGTACTTC
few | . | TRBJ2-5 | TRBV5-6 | CASSSPRRDGGTQYF | TGTGCCAGCAGCAGCCCCAGGAGGGATGGGGGGACCCAGTACTTC
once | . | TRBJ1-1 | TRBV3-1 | CASSQDYVGAEAFF | TGTGCCAGCAGCCAAGATTATGTGGGCGCTGAAGCTTTCTTT
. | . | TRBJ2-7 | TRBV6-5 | CATGPGKFVQQYF | TGTGCCACAGGACCGGGGAAATTTGTCCAGCAGTACTTC
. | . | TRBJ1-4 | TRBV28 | CASSPPRLTNEKLFF | TGTGCCAGCAGTCCACCAAGATTAACTAATGAAAAACTGTTTTTT
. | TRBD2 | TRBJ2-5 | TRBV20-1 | CSARDIAGGREYF | TGCAGTGCTAGAGATATAGCGGGGGGGCGGGAGTACTTC
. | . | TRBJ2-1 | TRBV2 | CASSGPRRQFF | TGTGCCAGCAGTGGTCCCAGGAGACAGTTCTTC
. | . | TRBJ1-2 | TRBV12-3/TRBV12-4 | CASSLSAAADYGCTF | TGTGCCAGCAGTTTATCGGCGGCTGCCGACTATGGCTGCACCTTC
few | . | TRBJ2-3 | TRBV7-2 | CASSLNPGITDTQYF | TGTGCCAGCAGCTTAAACCCAGGGATCACAGATACGCAGTATTTT
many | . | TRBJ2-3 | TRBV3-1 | CASSPRGRTDTQYF | TGTGCCAGCAGCCCTAGGGGCCGCACAGATACGCAGTATTTT
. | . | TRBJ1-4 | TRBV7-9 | CASSSRADGEKLFF | TGTGCCAGCAGCTCCCGGGCGGATGGTGAAAAACTGTTTTTT
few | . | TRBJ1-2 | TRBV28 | CASSPTGQPPGYTF | TGTGCCAGCAGCCCGACGGGGCAGCCGCCTGGCTACACCTTC
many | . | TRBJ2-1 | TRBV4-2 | CASSQGKGVKEQFF | TGTGCCAGCAGCCAAGGAAAGGGGGTCAAGGAGCAGTTCTTC
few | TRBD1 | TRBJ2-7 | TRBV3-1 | CASSRRTGGSGNEQYF | TGTGCCAGCAGCCGACGGACAGGGGGTAGTGGGAACGAGCAGTACTTC
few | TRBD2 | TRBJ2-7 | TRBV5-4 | CASSRLAGASYEQYF | TGTGCCAGCAGCCGACTAGCGGGGGCCTCCTACGAGCAGTACTTC
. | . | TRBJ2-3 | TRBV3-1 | CTSSGHSTDTQYF | TGTACCAGCAGCGGCCACAGCACAGATACGCAGTATTTT
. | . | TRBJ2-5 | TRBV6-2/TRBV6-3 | CASSYRGIGWTQYF | TGTGCCAGCAGTTACCGCGGGATCGGATGGACCCAGTACTTC
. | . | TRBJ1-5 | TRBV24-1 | CATSLGGLYQPQHF | TGTGCCACCAGTCTTGGCGGACTATATCAGCCCCAGCATTTT
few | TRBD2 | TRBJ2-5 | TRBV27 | CASSSAGRETQYF | TGTGCCAGCAGTTCAGCGGGGAGAGAGACCCAGTACTTC
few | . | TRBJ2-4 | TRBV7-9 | CATAVSRTDIQYF | TGTGCCACCGCCGTAAGCCGAACGGACATTCAGTACTTC
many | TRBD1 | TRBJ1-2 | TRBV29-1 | CSVGDSGYGYTF | TGCAGCGTTGGGGACAGCGGGTATGGCTACACCTTC
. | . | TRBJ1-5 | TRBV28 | CASSKSRQAGNQPQHF | TGTGCCAGCAGTAAGTCTAGACAGGCGGGCAATCAGCCCCAGCATTTT
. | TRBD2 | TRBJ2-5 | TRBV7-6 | CASSLGASGAMETQYF | TGTGCCAGCAGCTTAGGGGCTAGCGGGGCTATGGAGACCCAGTACTTC
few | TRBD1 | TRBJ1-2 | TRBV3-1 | CASSHRDRGRGGYTF | TGTGCCAGCAGCCACCGGGACAGGGGGCGCGGAGGCTACACCTTC
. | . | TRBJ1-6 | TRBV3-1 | CASSQRQSSPLHF | TGTGCCAGCAGCCAAAGACAGTCATCACCCCTCCACTTT
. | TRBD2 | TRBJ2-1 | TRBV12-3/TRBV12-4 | CASSLASLSGGYNEQFF | TGTGCCAGCAGTTTAGCTTCCCTGAGCGGGGGCTACAATGAGCAGTTCTTC
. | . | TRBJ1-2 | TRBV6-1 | CASSEVTGIDNGYTF | TGTGCCAGCAGTGAAGTCACAGGGATTGATAATGGCTACACCTTC
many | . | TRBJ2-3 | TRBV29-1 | CSVLVSGSSTDTQYF | TGCAGCGTTCTCGTGTCAGGGAGTAGCACAGATACGCAGTATTTT
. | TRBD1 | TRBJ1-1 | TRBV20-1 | CSVKNRGMNTEAFF | TGCAGTGTTAAGAACAGGGGCATGAACACTGAAGCTTTCTTT
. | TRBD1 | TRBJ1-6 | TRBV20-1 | CSAQGTGNSPLHF | TGCAGTGCCCAAGGGACAGGGAATTCACCCCTCCACTTT
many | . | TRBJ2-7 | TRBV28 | CASSRPGIPYEQYF | TGTGCCAGCTCTCGTCCGGGTATCCCCTACGAGCAGTACTTC
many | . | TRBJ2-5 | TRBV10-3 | CAISGGQETQYF | TGTGCCATCAGTGGCGGACAAGAGACCCAGTACTTC
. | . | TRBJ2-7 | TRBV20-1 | CSANHGNSYEQYF | TGCAGTGCTAACCACGGAAACTCCTACGAGCAGTACTTC
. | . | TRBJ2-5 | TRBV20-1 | CSAAAPEDNEQYF | TGCAGTGCTGCGGCCCCCGAAGACAATGAGCAGTACTTC
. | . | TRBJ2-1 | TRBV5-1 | CASSLGLGSYNEQFF | TGCGCCAGCAGCTTGGGACTAGGGTCCTACAATGAGCAGTTCTTC
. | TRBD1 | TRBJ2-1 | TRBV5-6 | CASSLVVGQGYNEQFF | TGTGCCAGCAGCTTGGTGGTCGGACAGGGATACAATGAGCAGTTCTTC
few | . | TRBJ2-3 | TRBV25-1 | CASSERRGADTQYF | TGTGCCAGCAGTGAACGCAGGGGGGCAGATACGCAGTATTTT
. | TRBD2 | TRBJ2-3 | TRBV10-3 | CAINVGGGTDTQYF | TGTGCCATCAACGTTGGGGGGGGCACAGATACGCAGTATTTT
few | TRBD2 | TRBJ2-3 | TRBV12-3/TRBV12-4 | CASSGALAGVLDTQYF | TGTGCCAGCAGCGGAGCCCTAGCGGGAGTCTTAGATACGCAGTATTTT
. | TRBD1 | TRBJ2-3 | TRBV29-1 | CSVENRDRGRTDTQYF | TGCAGCGTTGAAAACCGGGACAGGGGACGCACAGATACGCAGTATTTT
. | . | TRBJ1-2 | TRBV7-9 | CASSLAGRELYGYTF | TGTGCCAGCAGCTTAGCGGGACGGGAACTCTATGGCTACACCTTC
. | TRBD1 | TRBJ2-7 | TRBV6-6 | CASTARDRGTYEQYF | TGTGCCAGCACCGCCCGGGACAGGGGAACCTACGAGCAGTACTTC
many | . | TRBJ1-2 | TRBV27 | CASSSHGTTNYGYTF | TGTGCCAGCAGTTCACACGGGACCACTAACTATGGCTACACCTTC
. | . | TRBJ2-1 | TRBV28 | CASSQVVRISYNEQFF | TGTGCCAGCAGCCAAGTTGTCAGAATCTCCTACAATGAGCAGTTCTTC
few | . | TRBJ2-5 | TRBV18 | CASSNYRASQETQYF | TGTGCCAGCTCAAACTACAGGGCTTCCCAAGAGACCCAGTACTTC
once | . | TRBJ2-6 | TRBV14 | CASGQEVRGFGANVLTF | TGTGCCAGCGGCCAAGAAGTTAGAGGGTTTGGGGCCAACGTCCTGACTTTC
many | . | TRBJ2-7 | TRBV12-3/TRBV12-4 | CASSSSANYEQYF | TGTGCCAGCAGTTCTTCCGCGAACTACGAGCAGTACTTC
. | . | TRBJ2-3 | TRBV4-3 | CASSQTISPDTQYF | TGCGCCAGCAGCCAAACTATTAGCCCAGATACGCAGTATTTT
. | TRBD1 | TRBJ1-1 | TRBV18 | CASSPLDRANTEAFF | TGTGCCAGCTCACCGTTGGACAGGGCGAACACTGAAGCTTTCTTT
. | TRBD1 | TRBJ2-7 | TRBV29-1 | CSAGPGQQDYEQYF | TGCAGCGCGGGCCCGGGACAGCAAGACTACGAGCAGTACTTC